The 21 T cell receptor beta chains below were found in one sample sequenced in a study of T cell repertoires and HLA-DP antigens. These TCRs' antigens remain unknown. Sequencing used immunoSEQ multiplex PCR; TCRdb keeps in-frame clones, though not all of them. The sample holds about 73,000 clones; just under 80% are singletons and the top ten take about 1.6%. Sample: CD4+ T cells from PBMCs. Receptor source: a man aged 60 to 75 in good health and CMV-seronegative.

The rearrangement joins TRBV5-1 to TRBJ1-4; 7 bases align to TRBD1. The CDR3 length is 14 residues. J lost 7 bases, V lost 0 bases, and 3 bases had no gene match. The germline gives CDR1 SGHRS, CDR2 YFSETQ. This CDR3 is CASSLGQGVEKLFF. As DNA, the CDR3 is TGCGCCAGCAGCTTGGGGCAGGGGGTTGAAAAACTGTTTTTT. The whole variable domain, filled in from reference TRBV5-1 and TRBJ1-4, reads KAGVTQTPRYLIKTRGQQVTLSCSPISGHRSVSWYQQTPGQGLQFLFEYFSETQRNKGNFPGRFSGRQFSNSRSEMNVSTLELGDSALYLCASSLGQGVEKLFFGSGTQLSVL.

The chain employs TRBV7-2 and TRBJ1-1; no definite D call. Deletions cut 1 base from V and 4 bases from J, with 10 bases between. In germline, CDR1 is SGHTA, CDR2 FQGNSA. This CDR3 has 14 residues. The CDR3 protein is CASSLVPDGTEAFF. CDR3 in DNA: TGTGCCAGCAGCTTAGTACCAGACGGCACTGAAGCTTTCTTT.

The chain couples TRBV12-5 to TRBJ2-1; 9 nucleotides align to TRBD2. After removal of 1 base from V and 2 bases from J, the junction contained 0 bases not matched to a gene. The CDR3 is made up of 15 amino acids. Germline V lookup: CDR1 LGHNT, CDR2 FRNRAP. The DNA of the CDR3 is TGTGCTAGTGGTTTGGGGACTAGCGCCTACAATGAGCAGTTCTTC. This codes for CASGLGTSAYNEQFF.

The chain is built from TRBV6-5 and TRBJ1-6; D is unclear. The CDR3 loop spans 12 amino acids. Trimming left V 8 bases short and J 8 bases short, with 10 bases between. Germline values: CDR1 MNHEY, CDR2 SVGAGI. The CDR3 sequence is CASGQRDSPLHF. Here the CDR3 DNA reads TGTGCCAGCGGGCAGCGGGATTCACCCCTCCACTTT.

CDR3 amino acids: CASSFRGEGYNEQFF. DNA for the CDR3: TGTGCCAGCAGCTTTCGGGGTGAAGGCTACAATGAGCAGTTCTTC. The genes are TRBV7-9 and TRBJ2-1; D is possibly TRBD2 (5 bases). V lost 3 bases to trimming and J lost 3 bases, with 12 bases between them. CDR1 and CDR2 (germline): SEHNR, FQNEAQ (reference sequence). CDR3 length equals 15 residues.

This clone was recorded a few times. The chain carries TRBV19 and TRBJ1-4, with 7 bases fitting TRBD1. The germline V gene encodes CDR1 LNHDA and CDR2 SQIVND (reference sequence). The CDR3 has 14 residues. Trimming at V came to 6 bases and at J to 7 bases, leaving 8 bases not matched to a gene. The CDR3 region is CASSRQGMGEKLFF. CDR3 DNA: TGTGCCAGTAGCCGACAGGGTATGGGTGAAAAACTGTTTTTT.

This clone has only one observation. The chain uses TRBV7-8 and TRBJ1-6; maybe TRBD1 (6 bases). Germline assignment: CDR1 SGHVS and CDR2 FQNEAQ. This CDR3 contains 15 residues. V gave up 2 bases and J gave up 7 bases, with 12 bases separating them. The CDR3 DNA follows: TGTGCCAGCAGCTTACAGGGGCTACTAAATTCACCCCTCCACTTT. Its protein is CASSLQGLLNSPLHF.

This rearrangement joins TRBV4-1 to TRBJ2-1; a possible D gene is TRBD2 (6 bases). This CDR3 has 15 residues. Trimming pared 0 bases from V and 4 bases from J, leaving 10 bases between. Germline V lookup: CDR1 MGHRA, CDR2 YSYEKL. Here the CDR3 DNA reads TGCGCCAGCAGCCAAGAGCTAGCGTCATACAATGAGCAGTTCTTC. It is translated as CASSQELASYNEQFF.

The chain carries TRBV6-5 and TRBJ1-1; 8 nucleotides line up with TRBD1. In germline, CDR1 is MNHEY, CDR2 SVGAGI. V gave up 0 bases and J gave up 4 bases; unmatched junction bases: 7. The CDR3 covers 16 residues. The CDR3: CASSYSPGGMGTEAFF. CDR3 nucleotide sequence: TGTGCCAGCAGTTACTCACCAGGGGGCATGGGCACTGAAGCTTTCTTT.

The V call is TRBV2, the J call TRBJ1-6, with D perhaps TRBD1 (5 bases). Germline values: CDR1 SNHLY, CDR2 FYNNEI. This CDR3 comprises 13 residues. V lost 6 bases, J lost 10 bases, and 13 bases lay in between. The CDR3 is CASRKTEDSPLHF. The CDR3 nucleotides are TGTGCCAGCAGGAAGACAGAAGACTCACCCCTCCACTTT.

This chain connects TRBV7-2 to TRBJ2-2, with D hard to call. The CDR3 runs 15 residues. Germline values: CDR1 SGHTA, CDR2 FQGNSA. Deletions cut 2 bases from V and 4 bases from J, with 11 bases between. The CDR3 DNA is TGTGCCAGCAGCTTATGGGTACCTAGCACCGGGGAGCTGTTTTTT. It codes for CASSLWVPSTGELFF.

The rearrangement joins TRBV5-1 to TRBJ1-6; D may be TRBD1 (5 bases). The CDR3 runs 16 residues. Germline CDR1 reads SGHRS; CDR2 reads YFSETQ. V shed 4 bases and J shed 7 bases, with 18 bases lying between them. The CDR3 region is CASSPLGGAGNSPLHF. CDR3 DNA sequence: TGCGCCAGCAGCCCCTTGGGAGGGGCAGGAAATTCACCCCTCCACTTT.

V and J are TRBV11-2 and TRBJ2-1; D uncertain. Germline V gene lookup returns CDR1 SGHAT and CDR2 FQNNGV. This CDR3 has 14 amino acids. Trimming removed 5 bases from V and 7 bases from J, with 15 bases in between. The CDR3 nucleotides are TGTGCCAGCAGCCCCCCGATCCATACTAATGAGCAGTTCTTC. Amino acid sequence: CASSPPIHTNEQFF.

V gene TRBV27 combines with J gene TRBJ2-2, with a tentative D call TRBD1 (6 bases). Trimming took 3 bases from V and 4 from J, leaving 15 bases between them. The CDR3 extends over 16 amino acids. Per germline, CDR1 MNHEY and CDR2 SMNVEV (reference sequence). The CDR3 reads CASSLRGQGSTGELFF. The CDR3 bases are TGTGCCAGCAGTTTGAGGGGTCAGGGGAGCACCGGGGAGCTGTTTTTT.

This clone was observed a single time. This chain uses TRBV7-9 with TRBJ2-3; D call uncertain. V lost 5 bases, J lost 5 bases, and 8 bases lay in between. Germline assignment: CDR1 SEHNR and CDR2 FQNEAQ (reference sequence). CDR3 length: 12 amino acids. The CDR3 loop reads CASSPVGDTQYF. CDR3 nucleotide sequence: TGTGCCAGCAGCCCCGTTGGAGATACGCAGTATTTT.

The count of this clone is one. This chain connects TRBV19 to TRBJ1-3, with D perhaps TRBD1 (5 bases). Between the trimmed V and J ends, which lost 8 bases and 0 bases, there was a span of 11 bases. The CDR3 totals 14 residues. Germline V CDR1 and CDR2: LNHDA, SQIVND (reference sequence). In DNA, the CDR3 is TGTGCCAGTCGAACAGGAGCCTCTGGAAACACCATATATTTT. This encodes CASRTGASGNTIYF.

The chain employs TRBV19 and TRBJ2-2; perhaps TRBD2 as D (6 bases). The germline V and J ends were trimmed by 3 bases and 0 bases, with 8 bases remaining between them. The CDR3 runs 15 residues. Germline values: CDR1 LNHDA, CDR2 SQIVND (reference sequence). The CDR3 bases are TGTGCCAGTAGTATGGGGAGGTCGAACACCGGGGAGCTGTTTTTT. It is translated as CASSMGRSNTGELFF.

The chain couples TRBV30 to TRBJ2-3, with 8 bases that match TRBD1. Germline V lookup: CDR1 GTSNPN, CDR2 SVGIG (reference sequence). V lost 1 base and J lost 6; bases outside the gene matches: 3. The CDR3 has 13 amino acids. DNA for the CDR3: TGTGCCTGGAGTGCGCAGGGGGCCGATACGCAGTATTTT. Translation: CAWSAQGADTQYF. Using reference TRBV30 and TRBJ2-3 for the parts outside the CDR3, the full variable domain is SQTIHQWPATLVQPVGSPLSLECTVEGTSNPNLYWYRQAAGRGLQLLFYSVGIGQISSEVPQNLSASRPQDRQFILSSKKLLLSDSGFYLCAWSAQGADTQYFGPGTRLTVL.

The rearrangement joins TRBV6-5 to TRBJ2-1; D is undetermined. V lost 4 bases to trimming and J lost 1 base, with 8 bases between them. The CDR3 spans 14 residues. CDR1 and CDR2 (germline): MNHEY, SVGAGI. The CDR3 region is CASSSDGSYNEQFF. The CDR3 region has the DNA TGTGCCAGCAGTTCGGACGGATCCTACAATGAGCAGTTCTTC.

A note on this clone: Different DNA sequences within this sample yield the same CDR3. DNA for the CDR3: TGTGCCAGTAGCCGACAGGGCAACTATGGCTACACCTTC. Protein: CASSRQGNYGYTF. The V and J genes are TRBV19 and TRBJ1-2, with TRBD1 matching 7 bases. J was trimmed by 2 bases and V by 6 bases; bases with no gene match: 3. CDR3 length equals 13 residues. CDR1 and CDR2 from the germline V gene are LNHDA and SQIVND (reference sequence).

The J gene is TRBJ1-5, the V gene TRBV11-3, with a possible D match to TRBD1 (6 bases). The CDR3 sequence is 15 residues long. Trimming shortened V by 1 base and J by 7 bases, and 14 bases separated the two germline ends. The germline gives CDR1 SGHNT, CDR2 YENEEA. The CDR3, as DNA: TGTGCCAGCAGCTTAGTGGGGGGCCAGGAGCAGCCCCAGCATTTT. This codes for CASSLVGGQEQPQHF.